This TCR beta chain was obtained from a study of blood T cell repertoires in COVID-19. Study background: From T cells, B-cell-depleted T cells, or PBMCs came the material, which was cDNA or gDNA.

The repertoire was sequenced with immunoSEQ multiplex PCR; TCRdb's copy has only in-frame clones and lacks some. Counted here are about 57,000 clones, roughly 78% occurring once; the ten biggest clones make up more than 30%. The ends lost 1 base at V and 6 bases at J; junction bases unmatched: 15. From germline, CDR1 is SGHVS and CDR2 FQNEAQ. This CDR3 spans 18 amino acids. Sequencing was carried out using peripheral blood. The chain has TRBV7-8 and TRBJ2-3; 8 bases line up with TRBD2. This TCR was sampled from a human donor in a cohort sampled during active COVID-19. In DNA, the CDR3 is TGTGCCAGCAGCTTAGGGGGGGAGGAGCGGGAGTGGTTGGATACGCAGTATTTT. The encoded protein is CASSLGGEEREWLDTQYF. Full variable domain (rest looked up from reference TRBV7-8 and TRBJ2-3): GAGVSQSPRYKVAKRGQDVALRCDPISGHVSLFWYQQALGQGPEFLTYFQNEAQLDKSGLPSDRFFAERPEGSVSTLKIQRTQQEDSAVYLCASSLGGEEREWLDTQYFGPGTRLTVL.